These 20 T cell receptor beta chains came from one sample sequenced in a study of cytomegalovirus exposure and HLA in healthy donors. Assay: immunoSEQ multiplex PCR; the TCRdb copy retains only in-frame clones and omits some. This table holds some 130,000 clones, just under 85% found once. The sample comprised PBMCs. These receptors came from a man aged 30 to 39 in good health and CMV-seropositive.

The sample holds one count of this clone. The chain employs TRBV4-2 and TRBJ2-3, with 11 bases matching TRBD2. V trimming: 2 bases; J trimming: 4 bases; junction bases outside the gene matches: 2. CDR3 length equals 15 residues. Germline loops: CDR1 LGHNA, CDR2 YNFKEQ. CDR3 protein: CASSQLAGGADTQYF. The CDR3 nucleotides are TGTGCCAGCAGCCAATTAGCGGGGGGGGCAGATACGCAGTATTTT.

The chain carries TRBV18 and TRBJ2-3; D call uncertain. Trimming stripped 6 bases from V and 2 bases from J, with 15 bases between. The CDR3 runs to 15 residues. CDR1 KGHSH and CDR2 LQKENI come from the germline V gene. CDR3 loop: CASSQTSPPTDTQYF. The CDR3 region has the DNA TGTGCCAGCTCGCAAACTTCCCCACCCACAGATACGCAGTATTTT.

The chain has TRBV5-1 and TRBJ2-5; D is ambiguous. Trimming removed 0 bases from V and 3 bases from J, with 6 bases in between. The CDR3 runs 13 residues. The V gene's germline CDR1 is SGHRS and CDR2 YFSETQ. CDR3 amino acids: CASSLVLKETQYF. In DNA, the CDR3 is TGCGCCAGCAGCTTGGTGCTAAAAGAGACCCAGTACTTC.

In nucleotides, the CDR3 is TGTGCCAGCAGCCTAGGGACAGGGTCGAATGAAAAACTGTTTTTT. Its translation: CASSLGTGSNEKLFF. The V call is TRBV14, the J call TRBJ1-4; 9 positions match TRBD1. This CDR3 has 15 amino acids. Germline lookup yields CDR1 SGHDN and CDR2 FVKESK. V lost 4 bases and J lost 5; bases outside the gene matches: 5.

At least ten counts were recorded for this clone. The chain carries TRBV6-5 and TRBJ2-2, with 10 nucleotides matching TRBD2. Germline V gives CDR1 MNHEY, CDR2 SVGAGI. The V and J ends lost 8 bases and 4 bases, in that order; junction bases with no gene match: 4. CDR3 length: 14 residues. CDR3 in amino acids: CASLAGGGTGELFF. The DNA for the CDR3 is TGTGCCAGCTTAGCGGGAGGTGGCACCGGGGAGCTGTTTTTT.

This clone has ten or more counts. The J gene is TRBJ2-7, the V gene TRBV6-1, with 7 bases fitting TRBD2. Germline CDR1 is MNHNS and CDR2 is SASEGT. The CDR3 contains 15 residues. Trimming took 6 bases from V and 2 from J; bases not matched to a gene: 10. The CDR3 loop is CASSQSGLPAYEQYF. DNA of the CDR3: TGTGCCAGCAGCCAGTCGGGACTACCTGCCTACGAGCAGTACTTC.

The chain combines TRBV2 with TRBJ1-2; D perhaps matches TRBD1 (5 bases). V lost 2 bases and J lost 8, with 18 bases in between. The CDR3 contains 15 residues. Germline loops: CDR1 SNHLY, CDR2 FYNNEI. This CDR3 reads CASSEREGKGKGYTF. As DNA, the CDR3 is TGTGCCAGCAGTGAACGGGAGGGGAAAGGAAAAGGCTACACCTTC.

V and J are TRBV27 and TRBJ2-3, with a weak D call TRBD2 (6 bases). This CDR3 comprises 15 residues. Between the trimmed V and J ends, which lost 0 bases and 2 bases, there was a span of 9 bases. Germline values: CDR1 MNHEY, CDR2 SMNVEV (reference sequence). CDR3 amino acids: CASSLSSGNTDTQYF. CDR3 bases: TGTGCCAGCAGTTTATCTAGCGGAAACACAGATACGCAGTATTTT.

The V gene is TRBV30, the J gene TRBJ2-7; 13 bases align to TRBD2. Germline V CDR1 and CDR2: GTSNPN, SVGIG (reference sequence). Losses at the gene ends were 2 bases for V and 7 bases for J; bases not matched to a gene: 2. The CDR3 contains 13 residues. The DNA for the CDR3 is TGTGCCTGGAGTAAGACTAGCGGGGGGGAGCAGTACTTC. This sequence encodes CAWSKTSGGEQYF.

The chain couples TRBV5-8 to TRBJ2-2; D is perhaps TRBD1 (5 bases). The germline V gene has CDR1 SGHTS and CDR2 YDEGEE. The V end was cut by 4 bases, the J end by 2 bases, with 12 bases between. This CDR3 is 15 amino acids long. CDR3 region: CASSQDIKNTGELFF. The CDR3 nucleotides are TGTGCCAGCAGCCAGGACATAAAAAACACCGGGGAGCTGTTTTTT.

The CDR3, as DNA: TGTGCCAGCAGTTTGGCGGGAGGGCCGTCGGCCGGGGAGCTGTTTTTT. Translated: CASSLAGGPSAGELFF. V gene TRBV27 combines with J gene TRBJ2-2, with TRBD2 identical over 9 bases. CDR1 and CDR2 from the germline V gene are MNHEY and SMNVEV (reference sequence). This CDR3 is 16 amino acids long. Trimming took 3 bases from V and 6 from J; bases not matched to a gene: 8.

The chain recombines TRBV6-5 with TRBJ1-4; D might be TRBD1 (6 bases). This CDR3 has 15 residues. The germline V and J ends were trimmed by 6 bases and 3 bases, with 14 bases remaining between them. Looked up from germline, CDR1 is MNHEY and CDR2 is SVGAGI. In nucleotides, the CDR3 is TGTGCCAGCAGCAGAACAGGGAGGGCTAATGAAAAACTGTTTTTT. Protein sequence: CASSRTGRANEKLFF.

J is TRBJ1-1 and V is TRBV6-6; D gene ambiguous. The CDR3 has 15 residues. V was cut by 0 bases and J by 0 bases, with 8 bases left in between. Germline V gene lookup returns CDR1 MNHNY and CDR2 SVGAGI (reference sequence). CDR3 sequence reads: CASSYSSALNTEAFF. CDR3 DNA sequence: TGTGCCAGCAGTTACTCGAGTGCATTGAACACTGAAGCTTTCTTT.

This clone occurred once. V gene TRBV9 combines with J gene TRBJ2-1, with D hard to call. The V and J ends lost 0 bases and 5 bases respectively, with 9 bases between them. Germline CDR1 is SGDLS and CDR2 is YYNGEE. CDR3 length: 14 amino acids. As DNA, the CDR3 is TGTGCCAGCAGCGTAGCAAGCAAGAACAATGAGCAGTTCTTC. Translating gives CASSVASKNNEQFF.

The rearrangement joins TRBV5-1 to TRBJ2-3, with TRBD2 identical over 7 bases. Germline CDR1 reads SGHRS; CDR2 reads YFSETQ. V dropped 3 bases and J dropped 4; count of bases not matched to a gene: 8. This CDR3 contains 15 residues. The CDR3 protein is CASSSLGGDADTQYF. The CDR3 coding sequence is TGCGCCAGCAGCTCGCTGGGAGGGGACGCAGATACGCAGTATTTT.

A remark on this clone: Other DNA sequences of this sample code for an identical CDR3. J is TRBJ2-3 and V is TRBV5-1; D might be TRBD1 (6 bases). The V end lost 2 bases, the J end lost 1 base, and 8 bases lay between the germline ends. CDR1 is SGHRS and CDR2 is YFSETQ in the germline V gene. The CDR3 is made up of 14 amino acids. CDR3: CASSLRQGTDTQYF. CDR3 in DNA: TGCGCCAGCAGCTTAAGACAGGGCACAGATACGCAGTATTTT.

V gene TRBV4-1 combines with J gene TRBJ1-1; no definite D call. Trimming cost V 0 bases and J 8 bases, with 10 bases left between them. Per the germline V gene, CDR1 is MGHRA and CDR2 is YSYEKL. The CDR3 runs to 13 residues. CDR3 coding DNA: TGCGCCAGCAGCCAAGAATCAAGTAGCGAAGCTTTCTTT. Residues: CASSQESSSEAFF.

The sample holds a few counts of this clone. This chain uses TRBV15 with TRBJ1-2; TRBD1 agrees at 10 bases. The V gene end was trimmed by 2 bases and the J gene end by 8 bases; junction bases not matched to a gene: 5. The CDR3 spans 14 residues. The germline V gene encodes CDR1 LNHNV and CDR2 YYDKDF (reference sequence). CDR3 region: CATSRPGTGEGYTF. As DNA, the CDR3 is TGTGCCACCAGCAGACCCGGGACAGGGGAAGGCTACACCTTC.

The CDR3: CASRLIAGLETQYF. The CDR3 DNA is TGTGCCAGCAGACTAATAGCGGGGCTGGAGACCCAGTACTTC. The chain combines TRBV5-5 with TRBJ2-5, with 8 bases lining up with TRBD2. V dropped 5 bases and J dropped 5; count of bases not matched to a gene: 8. The CDR3 loop spans 14 amino acids. CDR1 and CDR2 (germline): SGHKS, YYEKEE (reference sequence).

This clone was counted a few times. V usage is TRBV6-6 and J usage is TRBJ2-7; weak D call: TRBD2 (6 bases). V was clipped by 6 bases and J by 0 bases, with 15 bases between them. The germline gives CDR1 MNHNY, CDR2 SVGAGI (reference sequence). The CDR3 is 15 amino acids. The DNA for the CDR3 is TGTGCCAGCAGAGGAGGGATACTCGGCTCCTACGAGCAGTACTTC. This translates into CASRGGILGSYEQYF.